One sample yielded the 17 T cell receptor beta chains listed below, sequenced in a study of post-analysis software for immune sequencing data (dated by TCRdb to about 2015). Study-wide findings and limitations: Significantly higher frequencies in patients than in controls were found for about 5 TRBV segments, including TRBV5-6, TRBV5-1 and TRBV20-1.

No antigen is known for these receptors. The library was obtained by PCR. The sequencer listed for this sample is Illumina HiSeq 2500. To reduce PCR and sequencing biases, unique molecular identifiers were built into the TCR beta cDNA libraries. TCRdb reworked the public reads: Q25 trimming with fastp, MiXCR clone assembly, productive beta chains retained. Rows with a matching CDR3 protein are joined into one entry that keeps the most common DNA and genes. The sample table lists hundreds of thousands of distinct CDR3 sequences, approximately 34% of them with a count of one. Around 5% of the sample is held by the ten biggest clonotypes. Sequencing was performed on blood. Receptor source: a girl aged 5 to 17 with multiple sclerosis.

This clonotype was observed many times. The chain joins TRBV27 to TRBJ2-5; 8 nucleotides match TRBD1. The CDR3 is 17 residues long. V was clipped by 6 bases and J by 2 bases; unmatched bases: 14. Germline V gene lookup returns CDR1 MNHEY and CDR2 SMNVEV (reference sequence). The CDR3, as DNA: TGTGCCAGCAGCCGCCGGACAGGGCGGCGTAATCAAGAGACCCAGTACTTC. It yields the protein CASSRRTGRRNQETQYF.

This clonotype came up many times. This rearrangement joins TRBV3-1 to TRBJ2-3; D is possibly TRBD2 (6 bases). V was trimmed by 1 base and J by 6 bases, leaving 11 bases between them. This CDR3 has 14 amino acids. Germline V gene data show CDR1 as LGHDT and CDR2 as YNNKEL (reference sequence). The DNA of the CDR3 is TGTGCCAGCAGCCAAGCGGCTAGCGACGATACGCAGTATTTT. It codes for CASSQAASDDTQYF.

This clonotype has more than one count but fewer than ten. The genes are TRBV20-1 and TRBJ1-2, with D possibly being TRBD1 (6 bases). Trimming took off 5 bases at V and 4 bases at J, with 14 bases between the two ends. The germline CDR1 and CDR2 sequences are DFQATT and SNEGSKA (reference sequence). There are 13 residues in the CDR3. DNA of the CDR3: TGCAGTGCTTTAAGACAGGATACCTATGGCTACACCTTC. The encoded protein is CSALRQDTYGYTF.

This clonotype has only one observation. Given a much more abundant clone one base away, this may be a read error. The chain's CDR3 is CSTRDQGEVEAFF. CDR3 bases: TGCAGTACTAGAGATCAGGGGGAGGTTGAAGCTTTCTTT. The J gene is TRBJ1-1, the V gene TRBV20-1; 7 bases are a match to TRBD1. Germline V gives CDR1 DFQATT, CDR2 SNEGSKA (reference sequence). The CDR3 is 13 residues long.

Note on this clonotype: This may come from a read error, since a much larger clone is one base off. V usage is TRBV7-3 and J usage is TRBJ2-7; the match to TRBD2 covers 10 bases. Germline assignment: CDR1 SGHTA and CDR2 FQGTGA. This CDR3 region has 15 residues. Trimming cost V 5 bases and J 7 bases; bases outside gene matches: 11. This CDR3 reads CASSAGTSAADEQYF. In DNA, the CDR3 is TGTGCCAGCAGCGCTGGGACTAGCGCGGCGGATGAGCAGTACTTC.

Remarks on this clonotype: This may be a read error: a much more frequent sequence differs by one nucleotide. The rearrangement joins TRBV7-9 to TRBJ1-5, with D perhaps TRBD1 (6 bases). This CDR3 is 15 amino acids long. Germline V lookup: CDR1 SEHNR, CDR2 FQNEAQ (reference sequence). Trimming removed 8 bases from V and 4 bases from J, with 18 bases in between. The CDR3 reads CASGPEGGRNQPQHF. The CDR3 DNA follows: TGTGCCAGCGGACCGGAGGGGGGGCGGAATCAGCCCCAGCATTTT. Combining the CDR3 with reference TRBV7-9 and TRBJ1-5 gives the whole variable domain DTGVSQNPRHKITKRGQNVTFRCDPISEHNRLYWYRQTLGQGPEFLTYFQNEAQLEKSRLLSDRFSAERPKGSFSTLEIQRTEQGDSAMYLCASGPEGGRNQPQHFGDGTRLSIL.

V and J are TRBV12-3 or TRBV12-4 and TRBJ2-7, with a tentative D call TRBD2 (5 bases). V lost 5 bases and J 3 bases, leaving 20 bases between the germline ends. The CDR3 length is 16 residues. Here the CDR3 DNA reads TGTGCCAGCAGTGACACGAGGAAAGCGGAGATCTACGAGCAGTACTTC. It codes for CASSDTRKAEIYEQYF.

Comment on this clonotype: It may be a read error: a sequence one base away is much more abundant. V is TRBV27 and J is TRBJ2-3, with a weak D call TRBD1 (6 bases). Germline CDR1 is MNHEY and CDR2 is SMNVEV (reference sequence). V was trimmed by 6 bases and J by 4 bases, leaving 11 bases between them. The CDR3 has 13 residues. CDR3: CASRRTESDTQYF. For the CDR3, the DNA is TGTGCCAGCAGACGGACAGAGTCAGATACGCAGTATTTT.

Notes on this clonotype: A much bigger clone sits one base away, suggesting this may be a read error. This CDR3 is CRARTTSGKADTQYF. The CDR3 DNA is TGCAGAGCTAGAACTACTAGCGGGAAGGCAGATACGCAGTATTTT. The rearrangement joins TRBV20-1 to TRBJ2-3; 10 positions agree with TRBD2. The CDR3 runs 15 residues. The germline CDR1 and CDR2 sequences are DFQATT and SNEGSKA (reference sequence).

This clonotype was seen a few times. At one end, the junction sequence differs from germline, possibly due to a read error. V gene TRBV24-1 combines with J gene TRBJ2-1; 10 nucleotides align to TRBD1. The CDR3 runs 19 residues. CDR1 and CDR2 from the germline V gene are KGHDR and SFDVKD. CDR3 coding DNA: TGTGCCACCAGTGATTCCGACCTGAGACAGGGGGCATCCTACAATGGGCAGTTCTTC. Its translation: CATSDSDLRQGASYNGQFF.

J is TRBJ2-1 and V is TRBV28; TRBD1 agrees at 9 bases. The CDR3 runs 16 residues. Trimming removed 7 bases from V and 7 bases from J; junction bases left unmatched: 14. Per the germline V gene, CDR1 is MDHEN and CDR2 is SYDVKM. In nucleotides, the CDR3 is TGTGCCAGCACCCTAAGGCATGGGACAGGGAAAAATGAGCAGTTCTTC. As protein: CASTLRHGTGKNEQFF.

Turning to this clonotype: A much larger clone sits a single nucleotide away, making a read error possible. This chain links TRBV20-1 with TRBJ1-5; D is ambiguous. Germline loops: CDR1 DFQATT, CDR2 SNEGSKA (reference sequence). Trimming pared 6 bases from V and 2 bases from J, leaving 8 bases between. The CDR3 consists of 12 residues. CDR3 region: CSAPVGNQPQHF. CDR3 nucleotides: TGCAGTGCCCCAGTGGGCAATCAGCCCCAGCATTTT.

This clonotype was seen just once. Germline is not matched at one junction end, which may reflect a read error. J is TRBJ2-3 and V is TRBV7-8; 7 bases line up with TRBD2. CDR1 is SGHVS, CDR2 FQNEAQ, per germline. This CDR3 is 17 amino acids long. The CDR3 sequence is CASSLTQRDSVTGTQYF. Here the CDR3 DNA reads TGTGCCAGCAGCCTAACCCAGCGGGACTCCGTAACAGGTACGCAGTATTTT. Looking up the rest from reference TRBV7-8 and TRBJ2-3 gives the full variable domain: GAGVSQSPRYKVAKRGQDVALRCDPISGHVSLFWYQQALGQGPEFLTYFQNEAQLDKSGLPSDRFFAERPEGSVSTLKIQRTQQEDSAVYLCASSLTQRDSVTGTQYFGPGTRLTVL.

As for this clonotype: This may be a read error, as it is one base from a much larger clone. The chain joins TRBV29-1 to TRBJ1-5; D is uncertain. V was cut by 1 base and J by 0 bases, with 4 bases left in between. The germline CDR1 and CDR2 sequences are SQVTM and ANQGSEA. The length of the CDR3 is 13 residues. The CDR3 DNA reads TGCAGCGTTGAAGGTGGTAGCAATCAGCCCCAGCATTTT. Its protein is CSVEGGSNQPQHF.

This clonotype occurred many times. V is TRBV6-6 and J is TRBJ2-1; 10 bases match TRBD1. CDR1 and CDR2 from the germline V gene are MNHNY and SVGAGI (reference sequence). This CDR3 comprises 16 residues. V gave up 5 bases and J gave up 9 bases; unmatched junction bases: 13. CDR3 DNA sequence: TGTGCCAGCAGTCGCCCGGGACAGGGGCCTCCCGGTGAGCAGTTCTTC. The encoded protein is CASSRPGQGPPGEQFF.

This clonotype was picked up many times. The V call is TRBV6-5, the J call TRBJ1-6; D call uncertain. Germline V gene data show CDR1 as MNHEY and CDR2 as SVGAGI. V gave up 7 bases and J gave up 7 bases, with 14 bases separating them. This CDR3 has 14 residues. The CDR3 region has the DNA TGTGCCAGCAAGGCGACCACCACCAATTCACCCCTCCACTTT. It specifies CASKATTTNSPLHF.

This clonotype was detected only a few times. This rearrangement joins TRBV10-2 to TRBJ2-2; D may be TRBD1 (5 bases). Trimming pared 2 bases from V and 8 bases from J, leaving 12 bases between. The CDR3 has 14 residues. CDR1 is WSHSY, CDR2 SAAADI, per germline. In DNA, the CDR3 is TGCGCCAGCAGTGAGGGACAAGGAAAAGGGGAGCTGTTTTTT. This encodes CASSEGQGKGELFF.